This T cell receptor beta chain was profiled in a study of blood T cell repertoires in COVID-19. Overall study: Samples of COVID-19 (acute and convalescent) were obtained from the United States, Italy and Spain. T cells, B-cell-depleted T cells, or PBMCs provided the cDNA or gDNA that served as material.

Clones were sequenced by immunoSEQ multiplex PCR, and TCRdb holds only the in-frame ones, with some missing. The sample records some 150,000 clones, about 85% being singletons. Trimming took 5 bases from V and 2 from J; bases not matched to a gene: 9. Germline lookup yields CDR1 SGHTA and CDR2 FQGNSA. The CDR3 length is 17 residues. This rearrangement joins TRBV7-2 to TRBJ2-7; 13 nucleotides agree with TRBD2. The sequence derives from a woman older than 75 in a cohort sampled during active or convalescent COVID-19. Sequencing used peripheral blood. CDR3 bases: TGTGCCAGCAGCAGATCGACTAGCGGGGGGTCCCCCTACGAGCAGTACTTC. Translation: CASSRSTSGGSPYEQYF.